The text below deals with one TCR beta chain. This record belongs to a study of blood T cell repertoires in COVID-19. Study details: Acute-phase and convalescent COVID-19 samples originated in the United States, Italy and Spain. In each case, the material was cDNA or gDNA derived from T cells, B-cell-depleted T cells, or PBMCs.

Original methodology: Reference gene primer amplification gave estimated nucleated cell counts. The table came from immunoSEQ multiplex PCR; TCRdb's copy has only in-frame clones and leaves some out. Clonal size and the V and J genes are those of that table, whereas D and trimming came from the DNA. Here the sample spans around 140,000 clones, 86% being singletons. V was trimmed by 3 bases and J by 5 bases, leaving 10 bases between them. CDR1 is MGHRA and CDR2 is YSYEKL in the germline V gene. This CDR3 contains 13 residues. The rearrangement links TRBV4-1 to TRBJ2-5; D unresolved. Sequenced: peripheral blood. This clonotype was sampled from a woman in her sixties or seventies with acute or convalescent COVID-19. CDR3 amino acids: CASSHALVETQYF. The CDR3 DNA reads TGCGCCAGCAGCCACGCGCTAGTGGAGACCCAGTACTTC.